This entry is about one T cell receptor beta chain. The sample comes from a study of blood T cell repertoires in COVID-19. Study-level information: In each case, the material was cDNA or gDNA derived from T cells, B-cell-depleted T cells, or PBMCs.

In the source study's methods: By means of reference gene primer amplification, nucleated cell counts were estimated. Assay used: immunoSEQ multiplex PCR; TCRdb lists only in-frame clones, some missing. D and trimming were read from the DNA, whereas the V and J calls and clone size are those reported in that table. The sample has under 130,000 clones; around nine tenths are singletons. The TCR originated in a man aged 45 to 65 in a cohort sampled during active COVID-19. The specimen was peripheral blood.

CDR3 sequence (DNA): TGTGCCAGCGGTAAGGGGGAGGCTTTCTTT. Translation gives CASGKGEAFF. This rearrangement joins TRBV19 to TRBJ1-1, with a tentative D call TRBD1 (6 bases). Germline V gene data show CDR1 as LNHDA and CDR2 as SQIVND (reference sequence). The CDR3 is made up of 10 amino acids. Trimming left V 9 bases short and J 11 bases short, with 13 bases between.